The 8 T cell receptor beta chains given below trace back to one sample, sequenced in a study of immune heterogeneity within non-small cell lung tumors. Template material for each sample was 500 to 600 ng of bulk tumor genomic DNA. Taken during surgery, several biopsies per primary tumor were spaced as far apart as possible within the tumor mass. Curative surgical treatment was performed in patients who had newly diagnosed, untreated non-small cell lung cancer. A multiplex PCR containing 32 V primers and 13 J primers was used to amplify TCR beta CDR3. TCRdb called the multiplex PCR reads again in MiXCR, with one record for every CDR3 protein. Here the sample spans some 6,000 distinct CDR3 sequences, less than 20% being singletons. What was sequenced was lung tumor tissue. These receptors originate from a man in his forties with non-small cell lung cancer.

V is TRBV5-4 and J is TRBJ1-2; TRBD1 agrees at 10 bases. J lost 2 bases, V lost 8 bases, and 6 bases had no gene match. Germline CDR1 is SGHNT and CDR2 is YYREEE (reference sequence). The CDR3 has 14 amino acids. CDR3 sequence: CARRRDRGNYGYTF. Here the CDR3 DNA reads TGTGCCAGGAGACGGGACAGGGGAAACTATGGCTACACCTTC.

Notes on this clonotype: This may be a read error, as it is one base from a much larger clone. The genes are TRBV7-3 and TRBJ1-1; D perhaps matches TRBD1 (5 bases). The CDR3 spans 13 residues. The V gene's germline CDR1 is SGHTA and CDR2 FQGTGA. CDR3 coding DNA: TGTGTCAGCAGCTGGACAACTAACACTGAAGCTTTCTTT. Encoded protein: CVSSWTTNTEAFF.

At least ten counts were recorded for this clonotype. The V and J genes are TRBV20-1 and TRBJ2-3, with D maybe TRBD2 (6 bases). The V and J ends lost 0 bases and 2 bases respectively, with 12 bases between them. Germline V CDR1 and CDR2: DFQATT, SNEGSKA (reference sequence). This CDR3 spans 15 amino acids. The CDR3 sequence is CSARESRRDTDTQYF. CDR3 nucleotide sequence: TGCAGTGCTAGAGAATCCCGGCGGGACACAGATACGCAGTATTTT.

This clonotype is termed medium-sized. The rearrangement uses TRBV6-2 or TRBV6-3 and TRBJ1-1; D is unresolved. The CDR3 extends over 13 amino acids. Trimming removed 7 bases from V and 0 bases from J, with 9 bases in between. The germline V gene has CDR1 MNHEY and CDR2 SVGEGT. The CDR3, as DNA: TGTGCCAGCATGGTAAATTTGAACACTGAAGCTTTCTTT. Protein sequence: CASMVNLNTEAFF.

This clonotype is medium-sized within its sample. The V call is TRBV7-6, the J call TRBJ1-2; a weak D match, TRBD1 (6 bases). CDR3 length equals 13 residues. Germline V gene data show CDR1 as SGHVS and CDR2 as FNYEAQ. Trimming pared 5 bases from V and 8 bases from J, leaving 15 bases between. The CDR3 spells CASSGVGGGGYTF. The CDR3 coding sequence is TGTGCCAGCAGCGGCGTGGGGGGCGGGGGCTACACCTTC.

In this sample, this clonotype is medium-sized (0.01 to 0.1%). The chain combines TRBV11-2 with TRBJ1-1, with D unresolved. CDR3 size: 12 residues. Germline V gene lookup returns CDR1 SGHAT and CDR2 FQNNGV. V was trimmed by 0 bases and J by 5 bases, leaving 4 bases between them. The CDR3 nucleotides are TGTGCCAGCAGCTTAGACAGGACTGAAGCTTTCTTT. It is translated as CASSLDRTEAFF.

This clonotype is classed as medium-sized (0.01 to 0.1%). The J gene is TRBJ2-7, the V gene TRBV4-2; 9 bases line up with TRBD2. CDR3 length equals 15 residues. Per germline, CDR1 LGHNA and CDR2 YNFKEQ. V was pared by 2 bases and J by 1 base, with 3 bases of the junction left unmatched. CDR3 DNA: TGTGCCAGCAGCCAAACTAGCGGGCCTTCCTACGAGCAGTACTTC. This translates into CASSQTSGPSYEQYF.

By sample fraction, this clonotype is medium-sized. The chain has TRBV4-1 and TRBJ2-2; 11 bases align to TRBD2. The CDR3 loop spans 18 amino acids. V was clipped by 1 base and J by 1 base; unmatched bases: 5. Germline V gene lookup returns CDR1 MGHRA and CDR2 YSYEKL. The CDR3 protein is CASSQGALAGGNTGELFF. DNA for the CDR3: TGCGCCAGCAGCCAAGGGGCCCTAGCGGGGGGGAACACCGGGGAGCTGTTTTTT.